This T cell receptor beta chain was found in a study of Tregs in tolerant kidney transplant recipients. In regard to this clone: The antigen is undetermined.

Overall study findings and caveats: In tolerant patients, donor-specific Tregs outgrew total Tregs, suggesting antigen-driven expansion. This study did not directly address biological reproducibility. Activated donor B cell expansion appeared to reveal the most relevant donor-specific TCRbeta repertoire.

Related graft donors supplied nonmyeloablative bone marrow transplants, and mixed chimerism was transient. Generated by immunoSEQ multiplex PCR, the TCRdb table keeps only in-frame clones and is missing some. The sample lists about 64,000 clones; 70% to 90% were seen once. The receptor's source is a human patient who received a combined kidney and bone marrow transplant. Some of these T cells may belong to the graft donor. Here the sequenced sample was CD4+ T cells from blood (PBMCs), taken 6 months after the transplant.

As DNA, the CDR3 is TGTGCCAGCAGTTTAAGACAGGGGGCATATGAGCAGTTCTTC. Its translation: CASSLRQGAYEQFF. V is TRBV28 and J is TRBJ2-1; 10 bases fit TRBD1. Trimming removed 2 bases from V and 8 bases from J; junction bases left unmatched: 3. Germline CDR1 reads MDHEN; CDR2 reads SYDVKM. This CDR3 is built from 14 residues.